Below are 25 T cell receptor beta chains sequenced from a single sample in a study of T cells expressing NK-cell markers (dated by TCRdb to about 2020). To prepare the library, 5' RACE was applied. Sequencing was performed on an Illumina HiSeq 2000. Reprocessed by TCRdb, the reads give a single entry per CDR3 protein sequence, without DNA. The sample table records roughly 390,000 distinct CDR3 sequences. Clones ranked in the top ten supply around 4.9% of the sample. Source material: blood T cells: a sorted CD56 or NKG2C T cell subset, CD4+ or CD8+ T cells, or bulk PBMC T cells (not recorded which). Receptors were obtained from a man aged 18 to 69 in good health.

The chain combines TRBV21-1 with TRBJ2-2. TRBV21-1 is tagged as a pseudogene. The CDR3 is made up of 15 amino acids. The CDR3 loop is CASSIADRFPGELFF.

The chain employs TRBV12-3 or TRBV12-4 and TRBJ1-4. This CDR3 spans 14 amino acids. This chain's CDR3 is CASSPSVGDEKLFF.

The chain has TRBV5-1 and TRBJ2-1; there is no DNA to check the TCRdb D call of TRBD1. This CDR3 is 15 amino acids long. The germline CDR1 and CDR2 sequences are SGHRS and YFSETQ. The CDR3 spells CASSATTSGVDEQFF.

The chain combines TRBV2 with TRBJ2-4; TCRdb outputs TRBD1, but without DNA this stays unchecked. The CDR3 totals 19 residues. Germline assignment: CDR1 SNHLY and CDR2 FYNNEI. This chain's CDR3 is CASSEDGDRRGLAKNIQYF.

The chain recombines TRBV3-1 with TRBJ1-1; without DNA, the TCRdb call of TRBD1 cannot be checked. This CDR3 is built from 13 residues. Germline CDR1 reads LGHDT; CDR2 reads YNNKEL (reference sequence). CDR3 loop: CASSLGQSTEAFF.

The CDR3 loop reads CASSPVSGGTIYF. V and J are TRBV5-6 and TRBJ1-3; the TCRdb call, TRBD1, lacks DNA for checking. The CDR3 consists of 13 residues. Germline CDR1 is SGHDT and CDR2 is YYEEEE.

This chain links TRBV5-6 with TRBJ1-1; TCRdb returns TRBD1, unconfirmable since there is no DNA. In germline, CDR1 is SGHDT, CDR2 YYEEEE. The CDR3 sequence is 14 residues long. CDR3: CASSFLSGLTGAFF.

The chain has TRBV28 and TRBJ2-1; TCRdb returns TRBD2, unconfirmable since there is no DNA. CDR1 MDHEN and CDR2 SYDVKM come from the germline V gene. There are 15 residues in the CDR3. The CDR3 is CASSPRGVGTSEQFF.

The V gene is TRBV28, the J gene TRBJ2-7; TCRdb reports TRBD1, a call that lacks DNA to check it against. Germline assignment: CDR1 MDHEN and CDR2 SYDVKM. This CDR3 spans 14 amino acids. CDR3 sequence: CASSFFGGLYEQYF.

The chain has TRBV29-1 and TRBJ2-6; TCRdb reports TRBD1, a call that lacks DNA to check it against. CDR3 length equals 16 residues. Germline lookup yields CDR1 SQVTM and CDR2 ANQGSEA. CDR3 residues: CSVDYGGSSGANVLTF.

The V and J genes are TRBV12-3 or TRBV12-4 and TRBJ2-1; TCRdb selects TRBD2, and the lack of DNA leaves this call unchecked. The CDR3 runs to 17 residues. This CDR3 reads CASSLPDSSRSYNEQFF.

V usage is TRBV4-1 and J usage is TRBJ2-5; the TCRdb D gene call, TRBD2, has no DNA to confirm it. The length of the CDR3 is 13 residues. The V gene's germline CDR1 is MGHRA and CDR2 YSYEKL. The CDR3 sequence: CASSGRARETQYF.

V is TRBV6-5 and J is TRBJ2-3; the TCRdb D gene call, TRBD1, has no DNA to confirm it. In germline, CDR1 is MNHEY, CDR2 SVGAGI. The CDR3 runs to 13 residues. CDR3 amino acids: CASNWQGTDTQYF.

The chain is built from TRBV29-1 and TRBJ2-2; TCRdb designates TRBD2, a call that cannot be tested without DNA. The germline CDR1 and CDR2 sequences are SQVTM and ANQGSEA. There are 14 residues in the CDR3. The chain's CDR3 is CSVTSGGAIGELFF.

This sequence joins TRBV3-1 and TRBJ1-5; the D call from TCRdb, TRBD1, cannot be confirmed without DNA. This CDR3 is 15 amino acids long. Germline CDR1 is LGHDT and CDR2 is YNNKEL (reference sequence). The CDR3 sequence is CASSHGRGRPQPQHF. Based on the CDR3 plus reference TRBV3-1 and TRBJ1-5, the full variable domain is DTAVSQTPKYLVTQMGNDKSIKCEQNLGHDTMYWYKQDSKKFLKIMFSYNNKELIINETVPNRFSPKSPDKAHLNLHINSLELGDSAVYFCASSHGRGRPQPQHFGDGTRLSIL.

The CDR3 loop reads CASSTTGTGNTIYF. V is TRBV6-5 and J is TRBJ1-3; TCRdb's D call of TRBD1 is untestable without DNA. Per germline, CDR1 MNHEY and CDR2 SVGAGI. This CDR3 has 14 amino acids.

This rearrangement joins TRBV15 to TRBJ2-2; TCRdb names TRBD1, which stays unverified in the absence of DNA. Germline V lookup: CDR1 LNHNV, CDR2 YYDKDF (reference sequence). CDR3 size: 17 residues. CDR3 sequence: CATSNQFVTGGTGELFF.

The chain uses TRBV18 and TRBJ2-5; as DNA is missing, the TRBD2 call by TCRdb cannot be tested. Germline loops: CDR1 KGHSH, CDR2 LQKENI. The CDR3 totals 17 residues. The CDR3 region is CASSPKQFGGPNETQYF. The complete variable domain, with remaining parts taken from reference TRBV18 and TRBJ2-5, reads NAGVMQNPRHLVRRRGQEARLRCSPMKGHSHVYWYRQLPEEGLKFMVYLQKENIIDESGMPKERFSAEFPKEGPSILRIQQVVRGDSAAYFCASSPKQFGGPNETQYFGPGTRLLVL.

The rearrangement joins TRBV13 to TRBJ2-1; TCRdb outputs TRBD2, but without DNA this stays unchecked. This CDR3 is 14 amino acids long. Germline CDR1 is PRHDT and CDR2 is FYEKMQ (reference sequence). CDR3 loop: CASRQGGGSNEQFF.

J is TRBJ2-2 and V is TRBV4-1; the TCRdb call, TRBD2, lacks DNA for checking. CDR3 length equals 16 residues. Germline V CDR1 and CDR2: MGHRA, YSYEKL. The CDR3: CASSFGGGEYTGELFF.

The chain joins TRBV18 to TRBJ2-7; TCRdb gives TRBD2 as the D gene, but with no DNA this cannot be confirmed. There are 14 residues in the CDR3. Germline V lookup: CDR1 KGHSH, CDR2 LQKENI. The CDR3 loop reads CASSLQAGYYEQYF.

The chain is built from TRBV10-3 and TRBJ2-1; with no DNA, the TCRdb D assignment of TRBD1 cannot be verified. The CDR3 has 17 amino acids. Germline values: CDR1 ENHRY, CDR2 SYGVKD. This CDR3 reads CAISAFTGGAGYDEQFF.

The CDR3 sequence is CASSLAGSPNTEAFF. The chain uses TRBV5-1 and TRBJ1-1. Germline CDR1 reads SGHRS; CDR2 reads YFSETQ. CDR3 length: 15 residues.

The chain has TRBV20-1 and TRBJ1-6. Germline CDR1 is DFQATT and CDR2 is SNEGSKA (reference sequence). This CDR3 is built from 13 residues. The CDR3 spells CSANAYGDSPLHF.

CDR3 loop: CASSFGPGENIQYF. V is TRBV5-1 and J is TRBJ2-4. The CDR3 is 14 residues long. Germline V gene lookup returns CDR1 SGHRS and CDR2 YFSETQ.